Listed below are T cell receptor beta chains from one sample, sequenced in a study of blood T cell repertoires in COVID-19. Sequenced by immunoSEQ multiplex PCR; TCRdb stores in-frame clones only, minus some. The table includes 120,000 or so clones, about four fifths detected once. Sequencing was carried out using peripheral blood. These receptors were obtained from a man aged 25 to 40 with COVID-19, enrolled during active disease. The conserved cysteine and the conserved F or W are not part of the CDR3 here.

TRBJ2-7	TRBV27	ASSLGQGFSYEQY
TRBJ1-6	TRBV11-3	ASSRTGLGSPLH
TRBJ2-1	TRBV11-3	ASSDLTGGSYNEQF
TRBJ1-5	TRBV7-2	ASSPRWGGLSNQPQH
TRBJ2-7	TRBV2	ASKGGRSGYEQY
TRBJ1-1	TRBV12-3/TRBV12-4	ASRGAGEAF
TRBJ1-3	TRBV30	AWSVAGGFGNTIY
TRBJ1-4	TRBV13	ASSSREDEKLF
TRBJ2-1	TRBV28	ASDRDSGGNEQF
TRBJ1-4	TRBV5-5	ASRGENRVVEKLF
TRBJ2-7	TRBV7-2	ASSPGTSGSEQY
TRBJ2-7	TRBV6-6	ASSRPGQGCPRNIEQY
TRBJ1-2	TRBV6-5	ASSYATDLGGGYT
TRBJ2-7	TRBV10-3	AISGQGRSYEQY
TRBJ1-1	TRBV30	AWSTWTVEESNTEAF
TRBJ1-3	TRBV4-3	ASSQADRGGNTIY
TRBJ1-2	TRBV11-3	ASSLIGQTNYGYT
TRBJ1-4	TRBV2	ASSGDGKLF
TRBJ1-5	TRBV11-2	ASSLNSGMGNQPQH
TRBJ2-4	TRBV6-6	ASSYGLAGGPDIQY
TRBJ1-2	TRBV7-9	ASSRGTDKGYT
TRBJ2-6	TRBV9	ASSPQMGQGAFSGANVLT
TRBJ2-7	TRBV7-9	ASSSRGENEQY
TRBJ1-1	TRBV2	ASSSGQGITEAF
TRBJ2-7	TRBV11-3	ASSPQTSGGAYEQY
TRBJ2-6	TRBV18	ASSPPGLAGFSGANVLT
TRBJ2-5	TRBV7-9	ASSLGRGAVLETQY
TRBJ2-7	TRBV5-4	ASSWDGTGAEQY
TRBJ2-1	TRBV6-6	ASRSGHNEQF
TRBJ2-1	TRBV5-1	ASKGGGGVINEQF
TRBJ1-5	TRBV30	ACQVSYSNQPQH
TRBJ2-1	TRBV18	ASSPPGGRGEQF
TRBJ2-1	TRBV7-2	ASSLGQYNEQF
TRBJ1-4	TRBV28	ASSASGNEKLF
TRBJ1-1	TRBV19	ASSRPGGVNTEAF
TRBJ1-2	TRBV15	ATSREDRGSYGYT
TRBJ1-2	TRBV6-5	ASRSGQDYYGYT
TRBJ1-2	TRBV24-1	ATSDLQSNYGYT
TRBJ1-1	TRBV7-9	ASSATGGRVNTEAF
TRBJ2-7	TRBV5-1	ASSLWGQTYEQY
TRBJ2-6	TRBV4-3	ASSQGEGSGANVLT
TRBJ2-7	TRBV7-2	ASSLALAGAYEQY
TRBJ1-5	TRBV12-3/TRBV12-4	ASGPLANQPQH
TRBJ1-3	TRBV19	ASTLLGAGNTIY
TRBJ1-6	TRBV9	ASSVTGVKGSPLH
TRBJ1-2	TRBV30	AWRPWAHGYT
TRBJ2-1	TRBV7-9	ASSSGTGNNEQF
TRBJ1-5	TRBV1	TSSQAQGISNQPQH
TRBJ2-3	TRBV7-2	ASSVKGLAGFTDTQY
TRBJ1-3	TRBV3-1/TRBV3-2	ASSPGTGGSPDTSGNTIY
TRBJ2-7	TRBV6-5	ASRKGLAPSYEQY
TRBJ1-6	TRBV18	ASSRAGGRSPLH